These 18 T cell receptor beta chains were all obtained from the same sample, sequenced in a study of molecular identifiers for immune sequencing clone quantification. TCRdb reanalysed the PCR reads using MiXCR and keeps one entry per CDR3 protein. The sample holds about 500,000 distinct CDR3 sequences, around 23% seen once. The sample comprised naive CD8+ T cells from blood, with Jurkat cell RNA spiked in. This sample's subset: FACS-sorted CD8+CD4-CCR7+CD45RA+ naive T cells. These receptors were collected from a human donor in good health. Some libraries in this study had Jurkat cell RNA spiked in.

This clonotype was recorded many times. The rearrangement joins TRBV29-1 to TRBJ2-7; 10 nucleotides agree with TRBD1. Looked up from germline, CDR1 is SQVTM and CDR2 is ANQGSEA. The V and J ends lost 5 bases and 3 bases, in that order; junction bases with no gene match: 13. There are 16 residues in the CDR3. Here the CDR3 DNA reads TGCAGCGTTCGGACCCGGGGACAGGGGATTTTCTACGAGCAGTACTTC. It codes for CSVRTRGQGIFYEQYF.

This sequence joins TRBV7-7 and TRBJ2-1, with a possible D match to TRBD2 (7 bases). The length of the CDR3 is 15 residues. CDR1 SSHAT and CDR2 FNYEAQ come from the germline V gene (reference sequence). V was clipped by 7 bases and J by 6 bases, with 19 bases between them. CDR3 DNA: TGTGCCAGCATCCCTGTCGCGGGGGCCTTCAATGAGCAGTTCTTC. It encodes CASIPVAGAFNEQFF.

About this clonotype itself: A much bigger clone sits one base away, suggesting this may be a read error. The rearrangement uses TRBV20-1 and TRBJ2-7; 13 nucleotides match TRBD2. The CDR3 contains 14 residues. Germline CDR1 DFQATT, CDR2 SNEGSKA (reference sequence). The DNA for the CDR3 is TGCAGTGCTCGACGACTAGCGGGGGGCCACGAGCAGCACTTC. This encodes CSARRLAGGHEQHF.

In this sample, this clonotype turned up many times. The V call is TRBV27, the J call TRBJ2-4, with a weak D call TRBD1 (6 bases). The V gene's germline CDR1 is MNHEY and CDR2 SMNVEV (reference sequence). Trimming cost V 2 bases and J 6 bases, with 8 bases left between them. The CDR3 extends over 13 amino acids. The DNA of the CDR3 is TGTGCCAGCAGTTTAGCAGGGGCAAACATTCAGTACTTC. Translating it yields CASSLAGANIQYF.

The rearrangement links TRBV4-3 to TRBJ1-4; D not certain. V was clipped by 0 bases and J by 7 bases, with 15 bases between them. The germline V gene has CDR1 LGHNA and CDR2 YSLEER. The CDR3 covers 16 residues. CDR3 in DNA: TGCGCCAGCAGCCAAGATCTGGGCGGCTTTAGTGAAAAACTGTTTTTT. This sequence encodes CASSQDLGGFSEKLFF.

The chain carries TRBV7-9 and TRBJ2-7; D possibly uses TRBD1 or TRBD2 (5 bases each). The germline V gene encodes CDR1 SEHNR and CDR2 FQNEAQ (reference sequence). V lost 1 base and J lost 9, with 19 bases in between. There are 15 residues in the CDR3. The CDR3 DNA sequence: TGTGCCAGCAGCTTAGTGTCCAGGAATAATGGGGGGCAGTACTTC. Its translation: CASSLVSRNNGGQYF.

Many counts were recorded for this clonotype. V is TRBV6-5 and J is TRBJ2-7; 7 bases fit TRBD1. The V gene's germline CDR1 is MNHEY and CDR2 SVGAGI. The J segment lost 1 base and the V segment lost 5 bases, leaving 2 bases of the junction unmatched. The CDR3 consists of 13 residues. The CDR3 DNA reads TGTGCCAGCAGTCCACAGGGGTCCTACGAGCAGTACTTC. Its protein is CASSPQGSYEQYF.

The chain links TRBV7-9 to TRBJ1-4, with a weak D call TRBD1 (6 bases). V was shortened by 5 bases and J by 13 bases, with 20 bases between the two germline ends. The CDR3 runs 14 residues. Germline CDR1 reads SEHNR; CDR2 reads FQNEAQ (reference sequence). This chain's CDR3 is CASSSAGAEWGLFF. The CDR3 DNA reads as TGTGCCAGCAGCAGCGCGGGGGCCGAGTGGGGACTGTTTTTT.

CDR3 region: CASRSPGGGSTDTQYF. DNA for the CDR3: TGTGCCAGCAGATCTCCCGGCGGGGGGAGCACAGATACGCAGTATTTT. This chain uses TRBV12-3 or TRBV12-4 with TRBJ2-3; TRBD2 matches 8 bases. CDR3 length: 16 amino acids. J lost 0 bases, V lost 6 bases, and 8 bases had no gene match.

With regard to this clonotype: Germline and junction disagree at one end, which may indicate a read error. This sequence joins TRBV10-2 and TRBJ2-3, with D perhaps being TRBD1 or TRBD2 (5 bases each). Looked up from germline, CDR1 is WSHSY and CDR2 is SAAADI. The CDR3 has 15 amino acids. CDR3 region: CASSWMGAGAATQSF. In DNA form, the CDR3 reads TGCGCCAGCAGTTGGATGGGAGCCGGGGCAGCTACGCAGTCTTTT.

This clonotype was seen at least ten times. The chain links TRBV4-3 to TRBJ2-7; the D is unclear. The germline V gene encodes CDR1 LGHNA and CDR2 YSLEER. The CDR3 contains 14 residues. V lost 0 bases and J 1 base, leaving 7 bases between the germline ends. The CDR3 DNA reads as TGCGCCAGCAGCCAAGATACCGGATCCTACGAGCAGTACTTC. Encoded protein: CASSQDTGSYEQYF.

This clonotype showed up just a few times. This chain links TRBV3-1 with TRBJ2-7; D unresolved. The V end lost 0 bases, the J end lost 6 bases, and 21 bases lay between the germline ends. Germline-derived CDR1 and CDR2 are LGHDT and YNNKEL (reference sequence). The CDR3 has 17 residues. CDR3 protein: CASSQDEHRPPGSEQYF. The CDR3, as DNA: TGTGCCAGCAGCCAAGATGAACATCGACCCCCGGGCTCCGAGCAGTACTTC.

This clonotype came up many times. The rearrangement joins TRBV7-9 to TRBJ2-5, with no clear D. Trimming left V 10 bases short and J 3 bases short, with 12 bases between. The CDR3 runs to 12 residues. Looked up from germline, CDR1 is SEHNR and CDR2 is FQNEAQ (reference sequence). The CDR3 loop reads CATRSLKETQYF. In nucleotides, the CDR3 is TGTGCCACCCGGTCACTCAAAGAGACCCAGTACTTC.

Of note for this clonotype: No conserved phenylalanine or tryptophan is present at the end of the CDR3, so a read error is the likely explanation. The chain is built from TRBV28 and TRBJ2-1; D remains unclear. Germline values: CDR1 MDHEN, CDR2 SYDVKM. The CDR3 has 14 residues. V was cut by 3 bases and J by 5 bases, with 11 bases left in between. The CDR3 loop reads CASSFWQTDNEQFS. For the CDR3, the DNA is TGTGCCAGCAGTTTTTGGCAGACGGACAATGAGCAGTTCTCC.

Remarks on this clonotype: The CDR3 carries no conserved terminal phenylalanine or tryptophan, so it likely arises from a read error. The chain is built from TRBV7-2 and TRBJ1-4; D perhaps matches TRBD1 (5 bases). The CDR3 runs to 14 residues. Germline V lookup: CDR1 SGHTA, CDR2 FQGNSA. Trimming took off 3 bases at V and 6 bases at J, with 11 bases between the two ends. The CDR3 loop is CASSFAAGDEKLFS. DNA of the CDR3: TGTGCCAGCAGCTTCGCCGCGGGGGATGAAAAACTGTTTTCT.

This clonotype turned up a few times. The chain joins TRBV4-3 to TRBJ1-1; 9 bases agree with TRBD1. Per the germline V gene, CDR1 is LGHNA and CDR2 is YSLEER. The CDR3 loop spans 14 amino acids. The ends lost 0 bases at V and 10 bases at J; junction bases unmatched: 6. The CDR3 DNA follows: TGCGCCAGCAGCCAAGATAGGGCGGACAGGGGAGCTTTCTTT. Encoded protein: CASSQDRADRGAFF.

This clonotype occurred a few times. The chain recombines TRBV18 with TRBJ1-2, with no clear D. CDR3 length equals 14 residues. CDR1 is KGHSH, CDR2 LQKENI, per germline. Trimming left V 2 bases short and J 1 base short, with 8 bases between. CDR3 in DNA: TGTGCCAGCTCACCAGAAATGTTTAACTATGGCTACACCTTC. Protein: CASSPEMFNYGYTF.

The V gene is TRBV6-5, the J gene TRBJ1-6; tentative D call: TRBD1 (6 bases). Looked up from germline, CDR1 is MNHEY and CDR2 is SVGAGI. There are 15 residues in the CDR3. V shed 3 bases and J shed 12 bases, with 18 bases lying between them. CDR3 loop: CASSYLDRPNRPLHF. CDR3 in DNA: TGTGCCAGCAGTTATTTGGACAGACCAAATCGACCCCTCCACTTT.